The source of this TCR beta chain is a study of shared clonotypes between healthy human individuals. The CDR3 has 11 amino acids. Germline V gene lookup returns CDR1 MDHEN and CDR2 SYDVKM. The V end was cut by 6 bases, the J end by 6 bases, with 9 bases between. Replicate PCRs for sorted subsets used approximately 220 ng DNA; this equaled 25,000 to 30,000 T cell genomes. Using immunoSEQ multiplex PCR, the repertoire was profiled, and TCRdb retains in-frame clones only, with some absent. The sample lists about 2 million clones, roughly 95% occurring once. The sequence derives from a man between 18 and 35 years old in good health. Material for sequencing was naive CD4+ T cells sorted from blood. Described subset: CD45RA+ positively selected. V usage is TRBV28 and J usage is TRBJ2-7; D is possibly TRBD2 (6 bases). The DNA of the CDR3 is TGTGCCAGCAGGGGGACTCGCGAGCAGTACTTC. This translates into CASRGTREQYF.